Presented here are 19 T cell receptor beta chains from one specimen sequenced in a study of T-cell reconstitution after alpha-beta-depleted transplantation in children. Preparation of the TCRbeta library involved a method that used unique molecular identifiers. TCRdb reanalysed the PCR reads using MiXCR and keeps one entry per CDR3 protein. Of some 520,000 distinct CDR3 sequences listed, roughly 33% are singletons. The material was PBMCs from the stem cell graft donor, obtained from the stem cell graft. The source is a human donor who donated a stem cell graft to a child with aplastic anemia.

The DNA of the CDR3 is TGTGCCAGCAGCCAAGATTTAGTTGTCAATCAGCCCCAGCATTTT. Encoded protein: CASSQDLVVNQPQHF. The chain has TRBV3-1 and TRBJ1-5; no clear D. The CDR3 has 15 residues. Per germline, CDR1 LGHDT and CDR2 YNNKEL (reference sequence). Trimming removed 0 bases at V and 3 bases at J, with 9 bases between.

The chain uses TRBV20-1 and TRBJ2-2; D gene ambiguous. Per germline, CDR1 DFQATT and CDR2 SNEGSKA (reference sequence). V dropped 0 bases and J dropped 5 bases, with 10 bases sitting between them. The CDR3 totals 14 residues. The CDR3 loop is CSARDLRSTGELFF. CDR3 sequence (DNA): TGCAGTGCTAGAGATTTGAGGAGTACCGGGGAGCTGTTTTTT.

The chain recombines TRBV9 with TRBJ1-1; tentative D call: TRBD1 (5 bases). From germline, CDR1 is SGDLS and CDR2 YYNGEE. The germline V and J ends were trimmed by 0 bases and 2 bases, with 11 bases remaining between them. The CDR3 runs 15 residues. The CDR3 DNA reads TGTGCCAGCAGCGTAGGGGGCAGCTACAACACTGAAGCTTTCTTT. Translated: CASSVGGSYNTEAFF.

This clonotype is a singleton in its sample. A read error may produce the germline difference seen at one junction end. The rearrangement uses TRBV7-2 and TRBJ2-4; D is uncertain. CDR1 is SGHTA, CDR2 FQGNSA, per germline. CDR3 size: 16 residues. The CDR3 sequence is CGSSLSYGAAKNIQYF. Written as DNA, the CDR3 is TGTGGCAGCAGCTTAAGTTACGGTGCGGCCAAAAACATTCAGTACTTC.

CDR3 in amino acids: CSVETFLAGATYEQYF. The DNA for the CDR3 is TGCAGCGTTGAAACCTTCCTAGCGGGAGCCACCTACGAGCAGTACTTC. This rearrangement joins TRBV29-1 to TRBJ2-7; 10 bases align to TRBD2. Germline-derived CDR1 and CDR2 are SQVTM and ANQGSEA. CDR3 length: 16 amino acids. After removal of 2 bases from V and 2 bases from J, the junction contained 9 bases not matched to a gene.

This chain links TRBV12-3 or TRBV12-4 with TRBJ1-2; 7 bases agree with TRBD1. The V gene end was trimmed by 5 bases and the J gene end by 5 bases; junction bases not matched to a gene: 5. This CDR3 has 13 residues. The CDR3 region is CASSQQGQYGYTF. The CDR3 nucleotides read TGTGCCAGCAGTCAACAGGGGCAGTATGGCTACACCTTC.

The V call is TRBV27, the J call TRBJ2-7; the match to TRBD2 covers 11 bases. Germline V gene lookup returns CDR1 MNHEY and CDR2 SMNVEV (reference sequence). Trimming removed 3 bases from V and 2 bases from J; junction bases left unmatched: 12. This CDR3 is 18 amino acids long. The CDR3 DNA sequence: TGTGCCAGCAGTTTTGGAGGGAATAGCGGGAGGGCCCCCTACGAGCAGTACTTC. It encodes CASSFGGNSGRAPYEQYF.

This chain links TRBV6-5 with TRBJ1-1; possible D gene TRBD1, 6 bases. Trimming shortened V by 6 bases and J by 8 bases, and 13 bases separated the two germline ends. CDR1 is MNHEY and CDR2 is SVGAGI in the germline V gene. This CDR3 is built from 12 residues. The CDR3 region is CASRTRTEEAFF. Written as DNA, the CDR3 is TGTGCCAGCAGAACCCGGACAGAGGAAGCTTTCTTT.

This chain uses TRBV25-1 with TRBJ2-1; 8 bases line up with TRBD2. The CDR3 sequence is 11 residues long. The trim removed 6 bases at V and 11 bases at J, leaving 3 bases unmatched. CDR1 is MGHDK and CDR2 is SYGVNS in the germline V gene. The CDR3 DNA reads TGTGCCAGCAGAGGACTAGCTAAGCAGTTCTTC. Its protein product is CASRGLAKQFF.

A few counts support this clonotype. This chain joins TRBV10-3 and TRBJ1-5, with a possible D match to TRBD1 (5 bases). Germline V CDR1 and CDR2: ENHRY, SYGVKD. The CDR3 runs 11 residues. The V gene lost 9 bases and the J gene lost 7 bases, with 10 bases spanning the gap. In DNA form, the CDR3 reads TGTGCCATAGGGGTAGGGCAGCCCCAGCATTTT. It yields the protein CAIGVGQPQHF.

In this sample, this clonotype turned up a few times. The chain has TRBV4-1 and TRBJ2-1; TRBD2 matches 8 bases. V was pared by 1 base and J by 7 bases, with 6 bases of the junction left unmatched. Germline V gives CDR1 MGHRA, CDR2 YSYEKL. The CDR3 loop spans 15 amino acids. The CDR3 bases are TGCGCCAGCAGCCAAGGATCAGCGGGAGCTAATGAGCAGTTCTTC. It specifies CASSQGSAGANEQFF.

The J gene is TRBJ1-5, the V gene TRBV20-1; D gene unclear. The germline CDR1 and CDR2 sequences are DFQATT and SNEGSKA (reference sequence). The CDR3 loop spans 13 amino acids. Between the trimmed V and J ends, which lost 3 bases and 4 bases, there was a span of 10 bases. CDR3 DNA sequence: TGCAGTGCTAGTCGGAGGGTTAATCAGCCCCAGCATTTT. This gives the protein CSASRRVNQPQHF.

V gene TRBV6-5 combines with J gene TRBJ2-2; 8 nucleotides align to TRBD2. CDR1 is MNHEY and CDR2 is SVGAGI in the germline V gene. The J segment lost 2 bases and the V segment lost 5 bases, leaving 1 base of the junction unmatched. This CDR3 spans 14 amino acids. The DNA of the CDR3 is TGTGCCAGCAGTACTAGCGGCAACACCGGGGAGCTGTTTTTT. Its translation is CASSTSGNTGELFF.

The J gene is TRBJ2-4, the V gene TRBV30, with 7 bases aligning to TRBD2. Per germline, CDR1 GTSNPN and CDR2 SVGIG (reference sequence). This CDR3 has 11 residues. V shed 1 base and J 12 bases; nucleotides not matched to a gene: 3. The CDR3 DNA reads TGTGCCTGGAGTGGTAGCGGGTCTCAGTACTTC. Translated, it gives CAWSGSGSQYF.

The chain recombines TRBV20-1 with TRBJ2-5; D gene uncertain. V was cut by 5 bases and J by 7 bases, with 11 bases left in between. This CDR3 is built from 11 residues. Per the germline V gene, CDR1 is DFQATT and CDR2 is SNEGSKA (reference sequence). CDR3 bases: TGCAGTGCTCCAATTGGTCGGACCCAGTACTTC. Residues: CSAPIGRTQYF.

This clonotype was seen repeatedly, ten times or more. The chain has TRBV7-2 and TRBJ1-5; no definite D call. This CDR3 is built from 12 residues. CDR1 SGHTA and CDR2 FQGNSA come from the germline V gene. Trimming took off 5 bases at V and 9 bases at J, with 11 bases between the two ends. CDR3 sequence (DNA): TGTGCCAGCAGCCCTTCCGGAAGGCCCCAGCATTTT. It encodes CASSPSGRPQHF.

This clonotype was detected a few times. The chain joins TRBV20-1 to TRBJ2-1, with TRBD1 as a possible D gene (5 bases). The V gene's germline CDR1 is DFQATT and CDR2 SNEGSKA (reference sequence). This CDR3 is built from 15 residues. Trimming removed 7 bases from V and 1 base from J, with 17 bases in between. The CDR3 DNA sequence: TGCAGTGGGCTAGTCAGGGCTGGGTCCTACAATGAGCAGTTCTTC. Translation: CSGLVRAGSYNEQFF.

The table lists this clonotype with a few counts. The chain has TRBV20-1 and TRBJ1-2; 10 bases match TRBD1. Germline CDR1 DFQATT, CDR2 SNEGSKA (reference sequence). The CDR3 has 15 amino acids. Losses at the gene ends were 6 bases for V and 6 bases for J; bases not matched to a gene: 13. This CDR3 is CSAVPRDRGVDGYTF. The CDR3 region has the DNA TGCAGTGCCGTGCCCAGGGACAGGGGAGTGGATGGCTACACCTTC.

CDR3 DNA: TGTGCCAGCAGTCCTATCGACAGTAACAATGAGCAGTTCTTC. This encodes CASSPIDSNNEQFF. This chain connects TRBV12-3 or TRBV12-4 to TRBJ2-1; D perhaps matches TRBD1 (5 bases). The CDR3 is 14 residues long. Trimming stripped 5 bases from V and 5 bases from J, with 13 bases between.